A single sample gave rise to the 23 T cell receptor beta chains below, sequenced in a study of early T cells in non-severe SARS-CoV-2 infection. TCRdb called the 5' RACE reads again in MiXCR, with one record for every CDR3 protein. The sample contains 55,000 to 75,000 distinct CDR3 sequences, about 8.4% of which appear only once. The sample comprised whole blood. These receptors were taken from an adult who was a healthcare worker with PCR-confirmed SARS-CoV-2 infection or an uninfected control (not recorded which).

V is TRBV20-1 and J is TRBJ2-7; maybe TRBD2 (6 bases). The V gene's germline CDR1 is DFQATT and CDR2 SNEGSKA (reference sequence). CDR3 length equals 13 residues. Trimming took 3 bases from V and 7 from J, leaving 16 bases between them. This CDR3 reads CSARPSGYWEQYF. The CDR3, as DNA: TGCAGTGCTAGGCCCAGCGGGTATTGGGAGCAGTACTTC.

CDR3: CASSLGSGVKDTQYF. The CDR3 bases are TGTGCCAGCAGTTTAGGGAGCGGGGTGAAGGATACGCAGTATTTT. This chain uses TRBV27 with TRBJ2-3, with 7 bases that match TRBD2. Germline trimming cut 2 bases from V and 6 bases from J; bases unmatched to any gene: 8. Germline V gene data show CDR1 as MNHEY and CDR2 as SMNVEV (reference sequence). The CDR3 contains 15 residues.

The table lists this clonotype with many counts. This chain joins TRBV12-3 or TRBV12-4 and TRBJ2-7; perhaps TRBD2 as D (6 bases). V lost 1 base and J 2 bases, leaving 12 bases between the germline ends. The CDR3 extends over 15 amino acids. DNA of the CDR3: TGTGCCAGCAGTTTAGGAGGAGGGTTACCCTACGAGCAGTACTTC. Translation: CASSLGGGLPYEQYF.

This sequence joins TRBV5-6 and TRBJ2-1; weak D call: TRBD2 (7 bases). Per the germline V gene, CDR1 is SGHDT and CDR2 is YYEEEE. The CDR3 runs to 17 residues. Trimming removed 4 bases from V and 10 bases from J, with 27 bases in between. The CDR3, as DNA: TGTGCCAGCAGCCCGGTCGCGGGAGACCTGGGGGCAGTCGAGCAGTTCTTC. It specifies CASSPVAGDLGAVEQFF.

This clonotype was picked up a small number of times. The chain employs TRBV6-6 and TRBJ2-7; TRBD2 is a possible D gene (5 bases). Deletions cut 0 bases from V and 0 bases from J, with 18 bases between. The CDR3 length is 18 residues. Per the germline V gene, CDR1 is MNHNY and CDR2 is SVGAGI (reference sequence). The CDR3 reads CASSYSRVGAESSYEQYF. As DNA, the CDR3 is TGTGCCAGCAGTTACTCGAGGGTTGGCGCAGAGAGCTCCTACGAGCAGTACTTC.

This clonotype was seen many times. This chain joins TRBV18 and TRBJ2-1; D gene ambiguous. This CDR3 is 11 amino acids long. Trimming removed 2 bases at V and 14 bases at J, with 10 bases between. CDR1 KGHSH and CDR2 LQKENI come from the germline V gene. The CDR3 sequence is CASSPGQVEFF. CDR3 nucleotide sequence: TGTGCCAGCTCACCAGGGCAGGTCGAGTTCTTC.

V and J are TRBV4-1 and TRBJ2-2; 12 nucleotides align to TRBD2. The V and J ends lost 3 bases and 6 bases, in that order; junction bases with no gene match: 2. Germline V lookup: CDR1 MGHRA, CDR2 YSYEKL. The CDR3 covers 15 residues. CDR3 nucleotide sequence: TGCGCCAGCAGCCAGACTAGCGGGAGTTCCGGGGAGCTGTTTTTT. Its translation: CASSQTSGSSGELFF.

This clonotype was recorded at least ten times. J is TRBJ2-1 and V is TRBV27; weak D call: TRBD2 (5 bases). Deletions cut 10 bases from V and 5 bases from J, with 18 bases between. The CDR3 extends over 14 amino acids. CDR1 is MNHEY and CDR2 is SMNVEV in the germline V gene (reference sequence). Here the CDR3 reads CANDVRAVDNEQFF. CDR3 DNA: TGTGCCAATGATGTGAGGGCGGTCGACAATGAGCAGTTCTTC.

The rearrangement uses TRBV5-1 and TRBJ1-6, with 7 bases lining up with TRBD1. Unmatched junction bases numbered 2, after V lost 4 bases and J lost 7 bases. This CDR3 contains 13 residues. Germline CDR1 is SGHRS and CDR2 is YFSETQ. The CDR3 coding sequence is TGCGCCAGCAGCCAGGGGGAGAATTCACCCCTCCACTTT. Amino acid sequence: CASSQGENSPLHF.

The chain links TRBV2 to TRBJ1-6, with TRBD1 as a possible D gene (5 bases). Trimming left V 3 bases short and J 5 bases short, with 5 bases between. From germline, CDR1 is SNHLY and CDR2 FYNNEI. The CDR3 totals 13 residues. The CDR3 sequence: CASSDRDNSPLHF. CDR3 coding DNA: TGTGCCAGCAGTGACAGGGATAATTCACCCCTCCACTTT.

This clonotype was counted many times. This chain connects TRBV12-3 or TRBV12-4 to TRBJ1-3; no clear D gene. Trimming cost V 6 bases and J 0 bases, with 12 bases left between them. The CDR3 runs to 15 residues. The DNA of the CDR3 is TGTGCCAGCAGCCTGGGCGACTACTCTGGAAACACCATATATTTT. Its translation is CASSLGDYSGNTIYF.

This clonotype was counted a few times. The chain employs TRBV7-2 and TRBJ2-5; the D gene is possibly TRBD1 (6 bases). The CDR3 extends over 14 amino acids. Trimming pared 0 bases from V and 5 bases from J, leaving 10 bases between. Germline V gene lookup returns CDR1 SGHTA and CDR2 FQGNSA. The CDR3 sequence: CASSLAGGRETQYF. The CDR3 DNA sequence: TGTGCCAGCAGCTTAGCAGGGGGTCGGGAGACCCAGTACTTC.

This clonotype was counted a few times. The rearrangement uses TRBV27 and TRBJ2-7, with no clear D. The V gene lost 8 bases and the J gene lost 4 bases, with 24 bases spanning the gap. CDR1 is MNHEY, CDR2 SMNVEV, per germline (reference sequence). The CDR3 length is 16 residues. The CDR3 DNA reads TGTGCCAGCCCTGACGACAATTGGATGGTTAGGTACGAGCAGTACTTC. Protein product: CASPDDNWMVRYEQYF.

This clonotype was picked up many times. This chain connects TRBV2 to TRBJ1-4; a weak D match, TRBD1 (6 bases). Germline values: CDR1 SNHLY, CDR2 FYNNEI. The CDR3 contains 15 residues. The germline V and J ends were trimmed by 5 bases and 8 bases, with 18 bases remaining between them. The CDR3 protein is CASSSQGTTSEKLFF. The CDR3 nucleotides read TGTGCCAGCAGTTCACAGGGAACGACGTCAGAAAAACTGTTTTTT.

The J gene is TRBJ1-5, the V gene TRBV27; D perhaps matches TRBD1 (6 bases). Germline V gene data show CDR1 as MNHEY and CDR2 as SMNVEV (reference sequence). V was pared by 2 bases and J by 6 bases, with 11 bases between. The CDR3 spans 14 residues. Here the CDR3 reads CASSLARGSQPQHF. CDR3 nucleotide sequence: TGTGCCAGCAGTTTAGCCAGGGGCTCTCAGCCCCAGCATTTT.

This clonotype was observed at least ten times. V gene TRBV2 combines with J gene TRBJ2-1, with TRBD2 identical over 8 bases. V shed 2 bases, J shed 0 bases, and the junction held 3 bases outside the gene matches. Germline CDR1 SNHLY, CDR2 FYNNEI. The CDR3 totals 16 residues. The chain's CDR3 is CASSERGTSSYNEQFF. The CDR3 coding sequence is TGTGCCAGCAGTGAAAGGGGGACTAGCTCCTACAATGAGCAGTTCTTC.

This clonotype has more than one count but fewer than ten. The chain combines TRBV2 with TRBJ1-5; 7 bases agree with TRBD1. CDR3 size: 13 residues. Germline CDR1 is SNHLY and CDR2 is FYNNEI. The junction had 7 bases not matched to a gene; V was cut back by 7 bases and J by 7 bases. The CDR3 nucleotides read TGTGCCAGCAATCTCGACAGGGACCAGCCCCAGCATTTT. Amino acids: CASNLDRDQPQHF.

V and J are TRBV6-2 or TRBV6-3 and TRBJ1-2, with D unclear. Trimming left V 3 bases short and J 3 bases short, with 11 bases between. The CDR3 length is 14 residues. CDR1 is MNHEY and CDR2 is SVGEGT in the germline V gene. The CDR3 nucleotides are TGTGCCAGCAGTTATTCCGGGCAGCACTATGGCTACACCTTC. Translated: CASSYSGQHYGYTF.

This clonotype came up a few times. This rearrangement joins TRBV27 to TRBJ1-2, with D perhaps matching TRBD1 (6 bases). Germline V gene sequence: CDR1 MNHEY, CDR2 SMNVEV (reference sequence). This CDR3 region has 15 residues. V was shortened by 0 bases and J by 2 bases, with 10 bases between the two germline ends. As DNA, the CDR3 is TGTGCCAGCAGTTTATCGGCTACAGGGAACTATGGCTACACCTTC. It codes for CASSLSATGNYGYTF.

This clonotype occurred many times. V and J are TRBV1 and TRBJ2-5; TRBD2 is the table's D call, not checked against the DNA. TRBV1 represents a pseudogene. The CDR3 is 18 residues long. CDR3 region: CTSSRGTYSTWWKETQYF. The CDR3 nucleotides are TGCACCAGCAGCCGCGGGACTTATTCTACCTGGTGGAAAGAGACCCAGTACTTC.

This clonotype has a count of ten or more. The chain uses TRBV19 and TRBJ1-2; D may be TRBD1 (5 bases). Germline-derived CDR1 and CDR2 are LNHDA and SQIVND (reference sequence). Trimming cost V 5 bases and J 5 bases, with 9 bases left between them. There are 12 residues in the CDR3. The CDR3 here is CASSGGQYGYTF. CDR3 DNA: TGTGCCAGTAGTGGAGGACAATATGGCTACACCTTC.

In its sample, this clonotype was seen many times. The chain combines TRBV28 with TRBJ2-2, with 11 nucleotides matching TRBD2. Germline V CDR1 and CDR2: MDHEN, SYDVKM. The CDR3 sequence is 16 residues long. V lost 3 bases and J lost 6; bases outside the gene matches: 6. CDR3 protein: CASSLFTSGSPGELFF. The DNA of the CDR3 is TGTGCCAGCAGTTTGTTTACTAGCGGGAGTCCCGGGGAGCTGTTTTTT.

This clonotype was found a few times. V gene TRBV3-1 combines with J gene TRBJ2-2; D could derive from TRBD1 or TRBD2 (5 bases each). The CDR3 is 15 residues long. Germline CDR1 and CDR2: LGHDT and YNNKEL (reference sequence). V was shortened by 1 base and J by 7 bases, with 13 bases between the two germline ends. CDR3 sequence (DNA): TGTGCCAGCAGCCAAGGGGGGAGACGCCGCGGGGAGCTGTTTTTT. It specifies CASSQGGRRRGELFF.